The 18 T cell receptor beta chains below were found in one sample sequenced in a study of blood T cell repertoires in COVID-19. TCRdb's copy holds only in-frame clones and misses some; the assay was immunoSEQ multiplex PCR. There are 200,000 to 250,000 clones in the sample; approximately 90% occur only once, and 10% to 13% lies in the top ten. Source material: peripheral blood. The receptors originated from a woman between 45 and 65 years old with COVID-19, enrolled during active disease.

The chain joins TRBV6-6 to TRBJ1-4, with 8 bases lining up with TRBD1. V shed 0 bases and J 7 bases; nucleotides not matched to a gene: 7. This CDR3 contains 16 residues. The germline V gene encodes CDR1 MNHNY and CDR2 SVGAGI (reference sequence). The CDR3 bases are TGTGCCAGCAGTTACTCGGGTCCAGGGGGCCGTGAAAAACTGTTTTTT. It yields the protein CASSYSGPGGREKLFF.

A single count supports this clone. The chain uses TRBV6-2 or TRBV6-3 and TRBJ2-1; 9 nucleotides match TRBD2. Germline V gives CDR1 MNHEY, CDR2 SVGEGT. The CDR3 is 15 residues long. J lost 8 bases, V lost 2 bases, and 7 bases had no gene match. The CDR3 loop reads CASSYARGGWDEQFF. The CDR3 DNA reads TGTGCCAGCAGTTACGCGCGGGGGGGCTGGGATGAGCAGTTCTTC.

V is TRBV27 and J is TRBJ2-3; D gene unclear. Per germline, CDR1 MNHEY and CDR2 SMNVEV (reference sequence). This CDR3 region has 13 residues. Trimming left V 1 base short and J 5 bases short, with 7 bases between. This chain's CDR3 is CASSLYQEDTQYF. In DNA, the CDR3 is TGTGCCAGCAGTTTATATCAGGAAGATACGCAGTATTTT.

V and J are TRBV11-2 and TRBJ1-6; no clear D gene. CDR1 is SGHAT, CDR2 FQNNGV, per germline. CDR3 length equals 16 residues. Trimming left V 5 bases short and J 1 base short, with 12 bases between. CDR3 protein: CASSRPQRSYNSPLHF. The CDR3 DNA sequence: TGTGCCAGCAGCCGTCCCCAGAGGTCCTATAATTCACCCCTCCACTTT. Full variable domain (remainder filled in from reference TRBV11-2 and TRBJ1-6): EAGVAQSPRYKIIEKRQSVAFWCNPISGHATLYWYQQILGQGPKLLIQFQNNGVVDDSQLPKDRFSAERLKGVDSTLKIQPAKLEDSAVYLCASSRPQRSYNSPLHFGNGTRLTVT.

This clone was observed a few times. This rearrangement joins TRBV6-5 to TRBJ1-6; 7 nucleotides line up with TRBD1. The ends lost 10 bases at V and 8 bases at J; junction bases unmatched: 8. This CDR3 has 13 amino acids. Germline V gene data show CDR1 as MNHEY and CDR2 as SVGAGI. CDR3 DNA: TGTGCCACCTATAACAGGGGATATTCACCCCTCCACTTT. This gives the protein CATYNRGYSPLHF.

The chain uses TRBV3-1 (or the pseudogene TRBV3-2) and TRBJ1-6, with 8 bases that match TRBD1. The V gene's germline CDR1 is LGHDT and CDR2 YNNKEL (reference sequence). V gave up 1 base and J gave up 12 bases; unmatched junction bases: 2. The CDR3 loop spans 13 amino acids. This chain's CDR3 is CASSQGQGRPLHF. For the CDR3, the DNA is TGTGCCAGCAGCCAAGGACAGGGGAGACCCCTCCACTTT.

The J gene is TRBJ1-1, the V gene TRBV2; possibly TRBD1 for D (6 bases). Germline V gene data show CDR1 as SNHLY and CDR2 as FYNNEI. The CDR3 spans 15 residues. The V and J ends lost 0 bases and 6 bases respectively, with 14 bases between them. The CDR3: CASSEALLGHPEAFF. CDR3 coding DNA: TGTGCCAGCAGTGAAGCGCTTTTGGGACACCCTGAAGCTTTCTTT. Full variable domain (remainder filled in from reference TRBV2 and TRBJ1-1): EPEVTQTPSHQVTQMGQEVILRCVPISNHLYFYWYRQILGQKVEFLVSFYNNEISEKSEIFDDQFSVERPDGSNFTLKIRSTKLEDSAMYFCASSEALLGHPEAFFGQGTRLTVV.

DNA for the CDR3: TGTGCCAGCAGCTGGGGGGACGGATCAAACACCGGGGAGCTGTTTTTT. Translation gives CASSWGDGSNTGELFF. The chain couples TRBV5-4 to TRBJ2-2, with D maybe TRBD2 (6 bases). The V end lost 3 bases, the J end lost 2 bases, and 14 bases lay between the germline ends. This CDR3 spans 16 amino acids. Germline CDR1 SGHNT, CDR2 YYREEE (reference sequence).

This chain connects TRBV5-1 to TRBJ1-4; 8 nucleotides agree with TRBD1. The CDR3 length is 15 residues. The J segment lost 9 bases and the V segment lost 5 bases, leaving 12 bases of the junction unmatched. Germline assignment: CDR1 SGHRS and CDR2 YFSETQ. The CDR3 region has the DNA TGCGCCAGCAGGCCCACCGGGACAGGAGGGCAAAAACTGTTTTTT. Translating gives CASRPTGTGGQKLFF.

The CDR3 bases are TGTGCCAGCAGTTTGGAGGTGAACACTGAAGCTTTCTTT. Its protein product is CASSLEVNTEAFF. V gene TRBV27 combines with J gene TRBJ1-1; D is uncertain. Looked up from germline, CDR1 is MNHEY and CDR2 is SMNVEV (reference sequence). V was pared by 3 bases and J by 0 bases, with 5 bases between. This CDR3 is built from 13 residues.

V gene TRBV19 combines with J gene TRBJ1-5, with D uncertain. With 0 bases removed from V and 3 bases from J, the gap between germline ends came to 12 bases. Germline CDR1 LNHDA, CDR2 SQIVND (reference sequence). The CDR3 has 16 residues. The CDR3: CASSIEGGWDNQPQHF. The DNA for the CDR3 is TGTGCCAGTAGTATAGAAGGAGGGTGGGACAATCAGCCCCAGCATTTT. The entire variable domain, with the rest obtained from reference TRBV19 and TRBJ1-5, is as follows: DGGITQSPKYLFRKEGQNVTLSCEQNLNHDAMYWYRQDPGQGLRLIYYSQIVNDFQKGDIAEGYSVSREKKESFPLTVTSAQKNPTAFYLCASSIEGGWDNQPQHFGDGTRLSIL.

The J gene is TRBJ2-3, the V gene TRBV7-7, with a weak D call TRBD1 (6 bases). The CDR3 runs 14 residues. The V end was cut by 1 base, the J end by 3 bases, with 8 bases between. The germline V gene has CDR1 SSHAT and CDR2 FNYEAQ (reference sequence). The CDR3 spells CASSLGTGTDTQYF. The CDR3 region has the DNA TGTGCCAGCAGCTTAGGAACAGGGACAGATACGCAGTATTTT.

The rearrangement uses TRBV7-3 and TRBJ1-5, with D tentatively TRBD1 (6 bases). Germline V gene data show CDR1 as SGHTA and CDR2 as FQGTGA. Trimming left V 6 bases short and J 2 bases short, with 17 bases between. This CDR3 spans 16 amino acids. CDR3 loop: CASSRRQVCGNQPQHF. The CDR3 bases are TGTGCCAGCAGTCGGAGACAGGTCTGTGGCAATCAGCCCCAGCATTTT.

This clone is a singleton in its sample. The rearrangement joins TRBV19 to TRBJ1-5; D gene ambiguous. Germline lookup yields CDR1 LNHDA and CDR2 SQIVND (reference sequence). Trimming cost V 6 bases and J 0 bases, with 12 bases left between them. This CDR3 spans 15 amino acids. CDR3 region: CASSPHKDSNQPQHF. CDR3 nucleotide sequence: TGTGCCAGTAGCCCACACAAAGATAGCAATCAGCCCCAGCATTTT.

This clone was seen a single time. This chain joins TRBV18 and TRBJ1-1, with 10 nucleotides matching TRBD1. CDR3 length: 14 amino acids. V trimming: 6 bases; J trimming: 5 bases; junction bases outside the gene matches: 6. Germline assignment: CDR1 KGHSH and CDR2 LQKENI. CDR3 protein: CASSLGQGVTEAFF. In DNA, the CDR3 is TGTGCCAGCTCCCTAGGACAGGGGGTTACTGAAGCTTTCTTT.

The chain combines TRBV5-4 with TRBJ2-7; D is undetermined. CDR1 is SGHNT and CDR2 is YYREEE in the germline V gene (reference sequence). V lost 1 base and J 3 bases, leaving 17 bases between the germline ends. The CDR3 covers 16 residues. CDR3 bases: TGTGCCAGCAGCTTGTTAGGCCCGGAGTTGGGCTACGAGCAGTACTTC. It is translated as CASSLLGPELGYEQYF. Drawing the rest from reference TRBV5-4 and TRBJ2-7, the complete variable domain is ETGVTQSPTHLIKTRGQQVTLRCSSQSGHNTVSWYQQALGQGPQFIFQYYREEENGRGNFPPRFSGLQFPNYSSELNVNALELDDSALYLCASSLLGPELGYEQYFGPGTRLTVT.

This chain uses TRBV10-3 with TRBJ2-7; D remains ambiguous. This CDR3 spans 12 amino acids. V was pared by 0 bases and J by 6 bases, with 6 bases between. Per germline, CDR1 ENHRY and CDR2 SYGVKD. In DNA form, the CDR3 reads TGTGCCATCAGTGAGTCGGTGCGCGAGCAGTACTTC. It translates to CAISESVREQYF.

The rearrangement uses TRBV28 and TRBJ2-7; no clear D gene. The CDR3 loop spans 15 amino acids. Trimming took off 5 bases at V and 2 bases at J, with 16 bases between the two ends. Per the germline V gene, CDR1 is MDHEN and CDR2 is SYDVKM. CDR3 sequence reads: CASSPRSLRAYEQYF. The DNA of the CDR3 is TGTGCCAGCAGTCCTCGGAGTTTGAGAGCCTACGAGCAGTACTTC.